The present T cell receptor (beta chain) was sequenced within a study of CD8+ T cells in alopecia areata. Points from the study as a whole: An increase in clonality over normal scalp was evident in lesional scalp, especially alopecia totalis/universalis.

Trimming took off 4 bases at V and 1 base at J, with 6 bases between the two ends. The germline CDR1 and CDR2 sequences are SGDLS and YYNGEE. The CDR3 is made up of 12 amino acids. This clone was detected many times. Its specificity is unknown. The sequencing template was cDNA reverse transcribed from extracted RNA. The assay was immunoSEQ multiplex PCR, and TCRdb's table has in-frame clones only and misses some. The repertoire holds some 150,000 clones, with less than 80% as singletons. Investigators sorted PBMCs to obtain both CD4+ and CD8+ T cells. The chain is built from TRBV9 and TRBJ2-7; the D is unclear. The TCR comes from a human donor with alopecia areata. The specimen comprised CD8+ T cells sorted from blood, sampled at week 0. CDR3 in amino acids: CASSPESYEQYF. The CDR3 DNA follows: TGTGCCAGCAGCCCCGAGTCCTACGAGCAGTACTTC.